This TCR beta chain was observed in a study of read filtering for tumor transcriptome and immune sequencing. Study details: Transcriptome libraries were built from DNase-treated RNA. Per sample, TCR-region reads ranged about 4.05 to 11 million by IR-seq, roughly 80 to 1273 by RNA-seq.

This library used roughly 0.4 ug RNA and molecular barcoded adaptors spanning alpha/delta and beta/gamma chains. Each CDR3 protein gets one entry after TCRdb re-called the reads with MiXCR. This sample yields about 35,000 distinct CDR3 sequences, of which roughly an eighth are seen a single time; around 7% belongs to the top ten. Germline values: CDR1 GTSNPN, CDR2 SVGIG (reference sequence). This CDR3 comprises 14 residues. This clonotype was observed a handful of times. An end of the junction differs from the germline gene, which may be a read error. This chain joins TRBV30 and TRBJ1-1; the D gene is possibly TRBD1 (5 bases). The source of this sequence is a donor aged 40 or older with multiple myeloma. Sequencing was carried out using a population of CD138-negative cells sorted from bone marrow. CDR3 nucleotides: TGTGCCTGGACGACCGGGACTGAGAACACTGAAGCTTCCTTT. Translation: CAWTTGTENTEASF.